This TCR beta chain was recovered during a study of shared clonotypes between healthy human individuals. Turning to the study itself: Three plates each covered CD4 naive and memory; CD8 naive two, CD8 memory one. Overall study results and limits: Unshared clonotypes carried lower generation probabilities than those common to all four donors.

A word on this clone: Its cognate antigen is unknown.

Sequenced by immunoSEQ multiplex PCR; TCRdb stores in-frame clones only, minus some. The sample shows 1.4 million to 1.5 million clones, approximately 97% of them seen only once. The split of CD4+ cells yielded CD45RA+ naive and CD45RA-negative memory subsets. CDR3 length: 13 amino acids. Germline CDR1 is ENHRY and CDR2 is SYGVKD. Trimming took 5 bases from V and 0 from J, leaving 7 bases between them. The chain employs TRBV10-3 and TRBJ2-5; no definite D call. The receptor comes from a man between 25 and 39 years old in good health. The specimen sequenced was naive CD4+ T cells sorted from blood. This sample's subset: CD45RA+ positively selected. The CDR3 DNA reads TGTGCCATCAGTCCCAGAGACCAAGAGACCCAGTACTTC. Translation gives CAISPRDQETQYF.